Listed below are T cell receptor beta chains from one sample, sequenced in a study of naive and memory T cell subsets. TCRdb independently ran MiXCR on the UMI-ligation and nested PCR reads; one entry per CDR3 protein. This repertoire shows 98,000 or so distinct CDR3 sequences, roughly 14% found once; its top ten account for about 3%. The sequencing input was naive CD8+ T cells from blood. The receptors here all came from a human donor in good health. Each CDR3 is given with its conserved first and last residue. D genes are given only for firm matches. Part of the rows lack a size; the others show once, few, many or a class for expanded clones.

many | . | TRBJ2-7 | TRBV5-6 | CASSVSRGDEQYF | TGTGCCAGCAGCGTCAGCAGAGGGGACGAGCAGTACTTC
. | . | TRBJ2-1 | TRBV24-1 | CATSDLSSGTKYNEQFF | TGTGCCACCAGTGATTTGTCCAGCGGGACAAAATACAATGAGCAGTTCTTC
. | . | TRBJ2-7 | TRBV20-1 | CSAEDSLASYEQYF | TGCAGTGCTGAGGACAGTTTAGCCTCCTACGAGCAGTACTTC
few | . | TRBJ1-1 | TRBV15 | CATRRGGTEAFF | TGTGCCACTAGAAGAGGGGGGACTGAAGCTTTCTTT
. | TRBD1 | TRBJ2-7 | TRBV19 | CASSMGQGSNEQYF | TGTGCCAGTAGTATGGGACAGGGTAGTAACGAGCAGTACTTC
few | TRBD1 | TRBJ2-1 | TRBV15 | CATSRSMPGQSTEQFF | TGTGCCACCAGCAGAAGTATGCCGGGACAGTCCACTGAGCAGTTCTTC
many | . | TRBJ2-1 | TRBV29-1 | CSVHSSSYNEQFF | TGCAGCGTGCACAGTAGCTCCTACAATGAGCAGTTCTTC
many | . | TRBJ2-7 | TRBV20-1 | CSARDRVSYEQYF | TGCAGTGCTAGAGATCGAGTCTCCTACGAGCAGTACTTC
. | TRBD2 | TRBJ2-1 | TRBV20-1 | CSARTPTSGGPGEQFF | TGCAGTGCTAGAACACCTACTAGCGGGGGGCCCGGTGAGCAGTTCTTC
. | . | TRBJ1-2 | TRBV15 | CATSRPLGYNYGYTF | TGTGCCACCAGCAGGCCCCTCGGCTACAACTATGGCTACACCTTC
few | . | TRBJ2-3 | TRBV29-1 | CSVVDSASTDTQYF | TGCAGCGTTGTTGACAGCGCCAGCACAGATACGCAGTATTTT
. | . | TRBJ1-1 | TRBV4-2 | CASSQDVISKEGDTEAFF | TGTGCCAGCAGCCAAGATGTGATTAGTAAGGAGGGGGACACTGAAGCTTTCTTT
. | TRBD1 | TRBJ2-6 | TRBV23-1 | CASSQSTDRDSDSGANVLTF | TGCGCCAGCAGTCAATCGACGGACCGGGACAGTGACTCTGGGGCCAACGTCCTGACTTTC
. | TRBD2 | TRBJ2-1 | TRBV20-1 | CSVWRETINEQFF | TGCAGTGTTTGGCGGGAGACAATCAATGAGCAGTTCTTC
. | . | TRBJ2-1 | TRBV20-1 | CSARGWSGASYNEQFF | TGCAGTGCTAGAGGGTGGTCGGGGGCCAGCTACAATGAGCAGTTCTTC
many | TRBD2 | TRBJ2-1 | TRBV3-1 | CASSSVLAGNSYNEQFF | TGTGCCAGCAGCTCCGTTCTAGCGGGAAACTCCTACAATGAGCAGTTCTTC
few | TRBD2 | TRBJ2-1 | TRBV11-3 | CASASGLYNEQFF | TGTGCCAGCGCTAGCGGACTATACAATGAGCAGTTCTTC
. | TRBD2 | TRBJ2-1 | TRBV9 | CASSVEISGSDEQFF | TGTGCCAGCAGCGTAGAGATTAGCGGGAGCGATGAGCAGTTCTTC
. | . | TRBJ2-2 | TRBV11-1 | CASSLAPGASTGELFF | TGTGCCAGCAGCTTAGCGCCAGGTGCCAGCACCGGGGAGCTGTTTTTT
. | . | TRBJ1-4 | TRBV7-9 | CASSRERENEKLFF | TGTGCCAGCAGCCGCGAGAGGGAAAATGAAAAACTGTTTTTT
few | . | TRBJ2-7 | TRBV6-2/TRBV6-3 | CASGRNSYEQYF | TGTGCCAGCGGGCGGAACTCCTACGAGCAGTACTTC
many | TRBD2 | TRBJ2-6 | TRBV4-3 | CASSHVTSGSLSGANVLTF | TGCGCCAGCAGCCATGTGACTAGCGGGAGTCTGAGTGGGGCCAACGTCCTGACTTTC
. | . | TRBJ1-2 | TRBV25-1 | CASTTREDYGYTF | TGTGCCAGCACCACGCGTGAGGACTATGGCTACACCTTC
. | TRBD2 | TRBJ2-1 | TRBV24-1 | CATSPSGPYNEQFF | TGTGCCACCAGTCCTAGCGGTCCGTACAATGAGCAGTTCTTC
few | . | TRBJ2-5 | TRBV4-3 | CASSQEEYQETQYF | TGCGCCAGCAGCCAAGAGGAGTACCAAGAGACCCAGTACTTC
few | TRBD1 | TRBJ2-1 | TRBV29-1 | CSVEGNEGAEQFF | TGCAGCGTTGAAGGGAACGAGGGGGCTGAGCAGTTCTTC
. | . | TRBJ2-5 | TRBV28 | CASSETGNFETQYF | TGTGCCAGCAGCGAAACAGGGAATTTCGAGACCCAGTACTTC
many | . | TRBJ2-7 | TRBV7-2 | CASSFDPYEQYF | TGTGCCAGCAGCTTCGACCCATACGAGCAGTACTTC
many | . | TRBJ1-2 | TRBV27 | CASSLSTGDGYTF | TGTGCCAGCAGTTTATCGACCGGGGATGGCTACACCTTC
. | TRBD2 | TRBJ2-1 | TRBV27 | CASSLRGLAKYNEQFF | TGTGCCAGCAGTTTAAGGGGACTAGCGAAATACAATGAGCAGTTCTTC
few | . | TRBJ1-2 | TRBV12-3/TRBV12-4 | CASSPGPTYGYTF | TGTGCCAGCAGTCCCGGGCCAACCTATGGCTACACCTTC
many | . | TRBJ2-1 | TRBV5-6 | CASSWWVTSSYNEQFF | TGTGCCAGCAGTTGGTGGGTCACGAGCTCCTACAATGAGCAGTTCTTC
few | TRBD2 | TRBJ2-7 | TRBV4-3 | CASSQGPSSGSGYEQYF | TGCGCCAGCAGCCAGGGACCATCTAGCGGGAGTGGGTACGAGCAGTACTTC
. | TRBD1 | TRBJ1-1 | TRBV30 | CAWGTGLGTEAFF | TGTGCCTGGGGGACAGGGCTTGGCACTGAAGCTTTCTTT
. | . | TRBJ2-3 | TRBV9 | CASKSSGSPGDTQYF | TGTGCCAGCAAGTCAAGCGGATCGCCCGGAGATACGCAGTATTTT
. | . | TRBJ1-2 | TRBV29-1 | CSVEEDRDYGYTF | TGCAGCGTTGAGGAGGACAGAGATTATGGCTACACCTTC
. | . | TRBJ2-1 | TRBV5-6 | CASSLSLKEQFF | TGTGCCAGCAGCTTGTCTCTCAAAGAGCAGTTCTTC
few | . | TRBJ2-1 | TRBV20-1 | CSASPNWSYNEQFF | TGCAGTGCTTCACCTAACTGGTCCTACAATGAGCAGTTCTTC
many | . | TRBJ2-3 | TRBV4-3 | CASSQDNSRDTQYF | TGCGCCAGCAGCCAAGATAACAGTCGGGATACGCAGTATTTT
many | . | TRBJ1-2 | TRBV7-9 | CASSSTVSYGYTF | TGTGCCAGCAGCTCGACGGTCTCCTATGGCTACACCTTC
few | TRBD1 | TRBJ2-3 | TRBV6-5 | CASSLGQGWEGDTQYF | TGTGCCAGCAGCCTCGGACAGGGGTGGGAGGGAGATACGCAGTATTTT
. | TRBD2 | TRBJ2-3 | TRBV11-2 | CASSPTTKAGGPGFLF | TGTGCCAGCAGCCCTACCACGAAAGCGGGAGGGCCCGGTTTCCTTTTT
many | . | TRBJ2-4 | TRBV27 | CASSLMASAAKNIQYF | TGTGCCAGCAGTTTAATGGCTAGTGCGGCCAAAAACATTCAGTACTTC
. | . | TRBJ2-7 | TRBV27 | CASSLGQLSYEQYF | TGTGCCAGCAGTTTAGGACAGCTCTCCTACGAGCAGTACTTC
. | . | TRBJ2-5 | TRBV13 | CASRVLETQYF | TGTGCCAGCAGGGTTTTAGAGACCCAGTACTTC
. | . | TRBJ1-5 | TRBV15 | CATSRDRDNGLQPQHF | TGTGCCACCAGCAGAGATCGGGATAATGGGCTTCAGCCCCAGCATTTT
. | TRBD2 | TRBJ2-3 | TRBV9 | CASSDGLAPRGADTQYF | TGTGCCAGCAGCGATGGACTAGCGCCAAGGGGCGCAGATACGCAGTATTTT
. | . | TRBJ2-3 | TRBV21-1 | CASSTDTQYF | TGTGCCAGCTCCACAGATACGCAGTATTTT